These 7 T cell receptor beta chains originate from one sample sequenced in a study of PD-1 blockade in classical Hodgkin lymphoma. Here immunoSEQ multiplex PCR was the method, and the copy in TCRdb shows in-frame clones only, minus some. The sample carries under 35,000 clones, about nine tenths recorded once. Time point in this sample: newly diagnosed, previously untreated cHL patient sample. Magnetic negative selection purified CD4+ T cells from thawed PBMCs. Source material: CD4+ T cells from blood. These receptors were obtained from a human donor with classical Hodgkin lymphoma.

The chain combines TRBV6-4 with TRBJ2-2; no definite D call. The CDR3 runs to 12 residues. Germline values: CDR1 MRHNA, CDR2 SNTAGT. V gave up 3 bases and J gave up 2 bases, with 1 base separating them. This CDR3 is CASSENTGELFF. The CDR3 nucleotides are TGTGCCAGCAGTGAAAACACCGGGGAGCTGTTTTTT.

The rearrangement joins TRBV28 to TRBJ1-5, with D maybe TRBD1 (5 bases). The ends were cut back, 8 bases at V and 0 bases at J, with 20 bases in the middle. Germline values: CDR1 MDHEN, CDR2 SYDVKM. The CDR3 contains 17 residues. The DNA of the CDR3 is TGTGCCAGCTCCCCCTCACAGGCACTTTATAGCAATCAGCCCCAGCATTTT. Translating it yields CASSPSQALYSNQPQHF.

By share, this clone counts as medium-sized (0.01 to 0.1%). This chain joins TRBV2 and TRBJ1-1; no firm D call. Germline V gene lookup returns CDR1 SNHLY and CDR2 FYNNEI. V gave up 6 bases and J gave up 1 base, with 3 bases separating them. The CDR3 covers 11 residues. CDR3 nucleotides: TGTGCCAGCAGGGAGAACACTGAAGCTTTCTTT. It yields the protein CASRENTEAFF.

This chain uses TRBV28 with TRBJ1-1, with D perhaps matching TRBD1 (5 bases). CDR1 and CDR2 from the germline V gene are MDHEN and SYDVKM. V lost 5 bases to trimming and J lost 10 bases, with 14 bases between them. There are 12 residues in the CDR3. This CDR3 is CASSLNRLVAFF. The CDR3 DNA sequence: TGTGCCAGCAGTCTCAACAGGTTGGTAGCTTTCTTT.

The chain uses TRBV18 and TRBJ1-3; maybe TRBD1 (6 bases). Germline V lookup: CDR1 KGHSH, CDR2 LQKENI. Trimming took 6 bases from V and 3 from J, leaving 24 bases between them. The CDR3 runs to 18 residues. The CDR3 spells CASSPQQGTLRDGNTIYF. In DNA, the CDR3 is TGTGCCAGCTCCCCCCAGCAGGGGACTTTGAGGGATGGAAACACCATATATTTT.

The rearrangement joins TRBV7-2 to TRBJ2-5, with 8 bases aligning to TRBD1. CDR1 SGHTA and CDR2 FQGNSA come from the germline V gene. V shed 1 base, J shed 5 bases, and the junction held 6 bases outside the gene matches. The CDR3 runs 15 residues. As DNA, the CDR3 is TGTGCCAGCAGCTTAGTACGGACAGGGCCGGAGACCCAGTACTTC. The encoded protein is CASSLVRTGPETQYF.

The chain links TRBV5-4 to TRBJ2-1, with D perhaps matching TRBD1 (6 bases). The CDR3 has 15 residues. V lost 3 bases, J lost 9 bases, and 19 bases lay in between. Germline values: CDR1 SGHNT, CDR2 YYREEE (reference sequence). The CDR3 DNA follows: TGTGCCAGCAGCTCGGTGGGACAATCGAGGGGTGAGCAGTTCTTC. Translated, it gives CASSSVGQSRGEQFF.